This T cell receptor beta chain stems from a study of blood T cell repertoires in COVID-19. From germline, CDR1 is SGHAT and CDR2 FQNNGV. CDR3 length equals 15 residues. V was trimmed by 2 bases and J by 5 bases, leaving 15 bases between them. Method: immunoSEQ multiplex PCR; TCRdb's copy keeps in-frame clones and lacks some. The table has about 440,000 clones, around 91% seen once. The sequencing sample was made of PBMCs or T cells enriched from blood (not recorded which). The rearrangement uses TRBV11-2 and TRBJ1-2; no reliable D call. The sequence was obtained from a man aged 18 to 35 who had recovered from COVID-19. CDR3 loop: CASSLLATSGYGYTF. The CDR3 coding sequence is TGTGCCAGCAGCTTACTCGCAACCTCGGGGTATGGCTACACCTTC.